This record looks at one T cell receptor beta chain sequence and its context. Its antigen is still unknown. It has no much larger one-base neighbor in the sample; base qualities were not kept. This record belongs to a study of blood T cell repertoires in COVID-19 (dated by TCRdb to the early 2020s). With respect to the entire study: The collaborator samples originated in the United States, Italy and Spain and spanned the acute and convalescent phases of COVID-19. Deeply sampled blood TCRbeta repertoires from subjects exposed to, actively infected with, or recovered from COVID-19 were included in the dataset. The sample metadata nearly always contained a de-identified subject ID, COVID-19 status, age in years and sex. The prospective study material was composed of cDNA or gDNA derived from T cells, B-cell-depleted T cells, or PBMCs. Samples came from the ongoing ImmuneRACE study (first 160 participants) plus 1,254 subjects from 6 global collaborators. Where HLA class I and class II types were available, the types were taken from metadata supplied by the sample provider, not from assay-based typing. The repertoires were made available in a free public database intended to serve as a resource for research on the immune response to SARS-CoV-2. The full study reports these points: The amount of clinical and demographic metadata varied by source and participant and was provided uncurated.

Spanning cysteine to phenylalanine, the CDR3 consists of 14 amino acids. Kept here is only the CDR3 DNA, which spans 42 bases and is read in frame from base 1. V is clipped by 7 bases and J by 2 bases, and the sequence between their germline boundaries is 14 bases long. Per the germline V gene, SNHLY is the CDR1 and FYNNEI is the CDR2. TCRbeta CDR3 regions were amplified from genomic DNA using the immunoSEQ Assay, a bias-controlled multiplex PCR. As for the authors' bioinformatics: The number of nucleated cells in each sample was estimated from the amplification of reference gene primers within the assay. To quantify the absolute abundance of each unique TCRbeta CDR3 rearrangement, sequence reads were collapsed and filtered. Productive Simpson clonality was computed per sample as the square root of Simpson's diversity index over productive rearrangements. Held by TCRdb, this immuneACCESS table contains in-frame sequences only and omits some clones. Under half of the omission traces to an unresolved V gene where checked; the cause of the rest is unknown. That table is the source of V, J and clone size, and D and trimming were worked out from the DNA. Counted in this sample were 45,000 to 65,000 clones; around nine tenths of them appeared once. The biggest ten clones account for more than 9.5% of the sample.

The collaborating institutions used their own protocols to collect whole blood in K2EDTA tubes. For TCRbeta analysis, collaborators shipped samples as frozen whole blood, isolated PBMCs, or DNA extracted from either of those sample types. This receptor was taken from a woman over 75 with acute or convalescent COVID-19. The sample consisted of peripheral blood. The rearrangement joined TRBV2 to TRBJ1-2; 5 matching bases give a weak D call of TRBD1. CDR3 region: CASTTTRTNYGYTF. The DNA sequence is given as TGTGCCAGCACGACGACCAGGACAAACTATGGCTACACCTTC.